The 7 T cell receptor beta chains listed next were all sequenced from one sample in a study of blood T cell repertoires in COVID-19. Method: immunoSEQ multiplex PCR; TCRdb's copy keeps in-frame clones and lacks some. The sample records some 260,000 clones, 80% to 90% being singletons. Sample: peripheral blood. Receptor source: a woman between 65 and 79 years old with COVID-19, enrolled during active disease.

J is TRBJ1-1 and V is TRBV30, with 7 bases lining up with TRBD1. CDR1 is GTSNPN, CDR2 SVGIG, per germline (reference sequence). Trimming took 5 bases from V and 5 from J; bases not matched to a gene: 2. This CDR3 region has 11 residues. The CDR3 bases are TGTGCCTGGGTACAGGGGACTGAAGCTTTCTTT. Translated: CAWVQGTEAFF.

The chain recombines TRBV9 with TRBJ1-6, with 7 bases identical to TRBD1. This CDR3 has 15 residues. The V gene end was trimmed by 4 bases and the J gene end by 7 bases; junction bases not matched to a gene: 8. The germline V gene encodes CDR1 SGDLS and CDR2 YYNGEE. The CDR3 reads CASSPEGAANSPLHF. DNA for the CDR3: TGTGCCAGCAGCCCCGAGGGGGCAGCGAATTCACCCCTCCACTTT.

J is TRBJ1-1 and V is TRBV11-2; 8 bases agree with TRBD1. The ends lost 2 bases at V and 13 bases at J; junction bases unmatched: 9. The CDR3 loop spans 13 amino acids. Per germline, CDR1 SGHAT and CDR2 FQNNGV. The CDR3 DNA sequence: TGTGCCAGCAGCTTAACGGGACAGGCCTTTTTTTTCTTT. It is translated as CASSLTGQAFFFF.

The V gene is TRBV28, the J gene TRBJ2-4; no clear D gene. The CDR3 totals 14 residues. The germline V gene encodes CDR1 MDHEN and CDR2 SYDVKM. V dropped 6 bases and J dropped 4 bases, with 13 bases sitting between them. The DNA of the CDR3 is TGTGCCAGCAGCACGAGCCCCAGGAAAAACATTCAGTACTTC. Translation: CASSTSPRKNIQYF.

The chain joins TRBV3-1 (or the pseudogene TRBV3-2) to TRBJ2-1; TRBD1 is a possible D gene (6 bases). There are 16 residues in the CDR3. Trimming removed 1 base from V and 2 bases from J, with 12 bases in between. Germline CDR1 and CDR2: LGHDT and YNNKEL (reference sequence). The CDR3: CASSQGLGGTYNEQFF. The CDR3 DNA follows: TGTGCCAGCAGCCAAGGGTTAGGGGGAACCTACAATGAGCAGTTCTTC.

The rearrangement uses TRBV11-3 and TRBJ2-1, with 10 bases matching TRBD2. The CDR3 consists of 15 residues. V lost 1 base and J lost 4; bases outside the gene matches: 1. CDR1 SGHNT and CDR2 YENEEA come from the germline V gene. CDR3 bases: TGTGCCAGCAGCTTAGGGACTAGCGGTTACAATGAGCAGTTCTTC. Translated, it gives CASSLGTSGYNEQFF.

The CDR3 DNA reads TGTGCCAGCAGGATGACAGGGGGAAGAAACACCATATATTTT. Protein sequence: CASRMTGGRNTIYF. The chain has TRBV6-5 and TRBJ1-3; 9 bases are shared with TRBD1. Unmatched junction bases numbered 5, after V lost 6 bases and J lost 5 bases. CDR1 is MNHEY and CDR2 is SVGAGI in the germline V gene. This CDR3 has 14 residues.